These 20 T cell receptor beta chains originate from one sample sequenced in a study of regulatory T cells in long-lasting Graves disease. Time point in this sample: newly diagnosed GD, antithyroid drugs for less than 3 months. Following extraction of RNA from PBMCs, that RNA was used to make the TCR library. TCR beta libraries were built with iRepertoire HTBI primers and Arm-PCR of CDR3 regions. TCRdb analysed the multiplex PCR reads with MiXCR anew, one entry per CDR3 protein. This sample has 400,000 to 500,000 distinct CDR3 sequences; roughly 17% occur once, and the top ten carry about a quarter. These data also featured in a second study, about T cells in Graves' hyperthyroidism and ophthalmopathy.

The sequencing here drew on peripheral blood mononuclear cells (PBMCs), taken at new diagnosis, from a patient treated with antithyroid drugs. Source of these receptors: a woman aged 18-29 years with Graves disease.

This clonotype was seen only a few times. This sequence joins TRBV11-2 and TRBJ1-4, with a weak D call TRBD1 (6 bases). Germline CDR1 is SGHAT and CDR2 is FQNNGV. This CDR3 comprises 14 residues. V lost 8 bases and J 7 bases, leaving 17 bases between the germline ends. CDR3 sequence (DNA): TGTGCCAGCGGCAACAGGGACAAGGTTGAAAAACTGTTTTTT. Translating gives CASGNRDKVEKLFF.

The chain uses TRBV6-1 and TRBJ2-1; D is perhaps TRBD2 (5 bases). The J call may be incorrect, as the DNA end agrees better with TRBJ2-5. The germline V gene has CDR1 MNHNS and CDR2 SASEGT. There are 13 residues in the CDR3. CDR3 sequence reads: CASSAGSSETQYF. The CDR3 coding sequence is TGTGCCAGCAGTGCTGGGTCTAGCGAGACCCAGTACTTC.

A few counts support this clonotype. The rearrangement links TRBV20-1 to TRBJ2-3; 8 positions match TRBD2. The germline V gene has CDR1 DFQATT and CDR2 SNEGSKA (reference sequence). The CDR3 has 14 amino acids. V shed 4 bases and J 2 bases; nucleotides not matched to a gene: 5. The CDR3 DNA is TGCAGTGCTACTAGCGGGCTTGCCACAGATACGCAGTATTTT. Residues: CSATSGLATDTQYF.

A few counts support this clonotype. The chain has TRBV20-1 and TRBJ1-6; D remains ambiguous. The CDR3 has 14 amino acids. From germline, CDR1 is DFQATT and CDR2 SNEGSKA (reference sequence). The ends were cut back, 6 bases at V and 7 bases at J, with 16 bases in the middle. The CDR3 sequence is CSAGGTSRNSPLHF. DNA for the CDR3: TGCAGTGCCGGAGGCACCTCGCGGAATTCACCCCTCCACTTT.

This clonotype turned up a few times. The chain uses TRBV19 and TRBJ2-3, with D possibly matching TRBD1 (6 bases). Germline CDR1 reads LNHDA; CDR2 reads SQIVND (reference sequence). The V and J ends lost 6 bases and 2 bases respectively, with 15 bases between them. The CDR3 consists of 15 residues. The CDR3 nucleotides read TGTGCCAGTAGAAATACCGGGACAAACACAGATACGCAGTATTTT. Translating it yields CASRNTGTNTDTQYF.

In this sample, this clonotype turned up a few times. The chain links TRBV7-6 to TRBJ1-5; TRBD1 might be the D (6 bases). From germline, CDR1 is SGHVS and CDR2 FNYEAQ. The CDR3 contains 13 residues. V lost 5 bases to trimming and J lost 5 bases, with 10 bases between them. DNA for the CDR3: TGTGCCAGCAGCCGGACAGAGGATCAGCCCCAGCATTTT. This encodes CASSRTEDQPQHF.

A few counts support this clonotype. The rearrangement joins TRBV18 to TRBJ1-4; possibly TRBD1 for D (5 bases). V dropped 5 bases and J dropped 1 base, with 14 bases sitting between them. The CDR3 sequence is 16 residues long. Germline CDR1 is KGHSH and CDR2 is LQKENI. The DNA of the CDR3 is TGTGCCAGCTCATCCTCCTATCAGGGAACTAATGAAAAACTGTTTTTT. Protein sequence: CASSSSYQGTNEKLFF.

This clonotype was seen repeatedly, ten times or more. The rearrangement uses TRBV7-2 and TRBJ2-7; D perhaps matches TRBD2 (5 bases). The germline V and J ends were trimmed by 5 bases and 0 bases, with 11 bases remaining between them. The CDR3 is 14 residues long. Germline CDR1 is SGHTA and CDR2 is FQGNSA. This chain's CDR3 is CASSTTSYSYEQYF. The CDR3 DNA sequence: TGTGCCAGCAGCACTACTAGTTACTCCTACGAGCAGTACTTC.

The rearrangement uses TRBV6-5 and TRBJ2-2; no reliable D call. The germline V gene encodes CDR1 MNHEY and CDR2 SVGAGI. Trimming cost V 2 bases and J 1 base, with 11 bases left between them. CDR3 length: 16 residues. For the CDR3, the DNA is TGTGCCAGCAGTTACCGGCGACCGGGGAACACCGGGGAGCTGTTTTTT. Its protein is CASSYRRPGNTGELFF.

The sample holds a few counts of this clonotype. This chain uses TRBV9 with TRBJ2-5; 7 bases are a match to TRBD2. Germline values: CDR1 SGDLS, CDR2 YYNGEE. With 0 bases clipped from V and 2 bases from J, the junction kept 4 bases outside the gene matches. The CDR3 is 15 residues long. Here the CDR3 DNA reads TGTGCCAGCAGCGTAGGCGGGAGTAAACAAGAGACCCAGTACTTC. It translates to CASSVGGSKQETQYF.

The sample holds a few counts of this clonotype. J is TRBJ2-1 and V is TRBV29-1; 10 bases align to TRBD2. Germline lookup yields CDR1 SQVTM and CDR2 ANQGSEA. The junction had 8 bases not matched to a gene; V was cut back by 4 bases and J by 8 bases. The CDR3 is 14 residues long. The CDR3 region is CSVVRLAGDYEQFF. The CDR3 DNA sequence: TGCAGCGTTGTTCGGCTAGCGGGAGACTATGAGCAGTTCTTC.

This clonotype was counted ten times or more. The rearrangement links TRBV2 to TRBJ2-1; the match to TRBD1 covers 11 bases. This CDR3 contains 15 residues. Germline CDR1 SNHLY, CDR2 FYNNEI. V lost 5 bases, J lost 7 bases, and 7 bases stayed unmatched. The CDR3 region is CASSYGQGAGNEQFF. CDR3 nucleotides: TGTGCCAGCAGTTACGGACAGGGGGCGGGAAATGAGCAGTTCTTC.

In its sample, this clonotype was seen a few times. The J gene is TRBJ2-5, the V gene TRBV6-5; D assignment may be TRBD1 or TRBD2 (5 bases each). Germline V gives CDR1 MNHEY, CDR2 SVGAGI. The CDR3 runs to 15 residues. V was clipped by 2 bases and J by 1 base, with 11 bases between them. The CDR3 protein is CASSYNRDGQETQYF. In DNA form, the CDR3 reads TGTGCCAGCAGTTACAACCGGGACGGCCAAGAGACCCAGTACTTC.

This clonotype was counted at least ten times. This sequence joins TRBV28 and TRBJ2-1, with 11 bases identical to TRBD2. This CDR3 spans 15 amino acids. V trimming: 5 bases; J trimming: 5 bases; junction bases outside the gene matches: 5. Germline CDR1 and CDR2: MDHEN and SYDVKM. The CDR3 reads CASSRLAGGDNEQFF. CDR3 bases: TGTGCCAGCAGTCGTCTAGCGGGAGGTGACAATGAGCAGTTCTTC.

The V gene is TRBV2, the J gene TRBJ2-3; no definite D call. Trimming took off 5 bases at V and 4 bases at J, with 7 bases between the two ends. CDR3 length: 12 amino acids. Germline V lookup: CDR1 SNHLY, CDR2 FYNNEI. In DNA form, the CDR3 reads TGTGCCAGCAGTCACACGCCAGATACGCAGTATTTT. It translates to CASSHTPDTQYF.

V is TRBV28 and J is TRBJ1-5, with 10 bases lining up with TRBD1. With V trimmed by 7 bases and J by 7 bases, 10 bases remained unmatched. Germline lookup yields CDR1 MDHEN and CDR2 SYDVKM. The CDR3 length is 15 residues. CDR3 sequence reads: CASIPMGTGEQPQHF. The CDR3 nucleotides are TGTGCCAGCATACCTATGGGGACAGGGGAACAGCCCCAGCATTTT. Supplemented by reference TRBV28 and TRBJ1-5, the full variable domain reads DVKVTQSSRYLVKRTGEKVFLECVQDMDHENMFWYRQDPGLGLRLIYFSYDVKMKEKGDIPEGYSVSREKKERFSLILESASTNQTSMYLCASIPMGTGEQPQHFGDGTRLSIL.

The V and J genes are TRBV7-2 and TRBJ2-1, with 11 bases fitting TRBD2. Unmatched junction bases numbered 4, after V lost 0 bases and J lost 9 bases. The germline CDR1 and CDR2 sequences are SGHTA and FQGNSA. This CDR3 comprises 15 residues. The chain's CDR3 is CASSLASGRASEQFF. The DNA for the CDR3 is TGTGCCAGCAGCTTAGCTAGCGGGAGGGCCAGTGAGCAGTTCTTC.

Note on this clonotype: A clone one base away is much larger, so this may be a read error. This rearrangement joins TRBV6-2 or TRBV6-3 to TRBJ2-1; D is ambiguous. The V gene lost 0 bases and the J gene lost 13 bases, with 19 bases spanning the gap. CDR1 and CDR2 from the germline V gene are MNHEY and SVGEGT. CDR3 length: 15 residues. CDR3 in amino acids: CASSYSIMLLAAQFF. CDR3 coding DNA: TGTGCCAGCAGTTACTCGATCATGCTTCTTGCGGCCCAGTTCTTC.

Only a few counts were recorded for this clonotype. The genes are TRBV25-1 and TRBJ1-1; unclear D gene. The germline CDR1 and CDR2 sequences are MGHDK and SYGVNS. The length of the CDR3 is 14 residues. The V end was cut by 6 bases, the J end by 6 bases, with 17 bases between. Here the CDR3 reads CASSSPGWGAEAFF. Here the CDR3 DNA reads TGTGCCAGCAGCAGTCCCGGGTGGGGAGCTGAAGCTTTCTTT.

This clonotype was seen at least ten times. The chain uses TRBV28 and TRBJ2-5, with 10 nucleotides matching TRBD2. V lost 3 bases to trimming and J lost 2 bases; unmatched junction nucleotides: 12. Germline CDR1 MDHEN, CDR2 SYDVKM. The CDR3 is 18 residues long. Written as DNA, the CDR3 is TGTGCCAGCAGTTTGCCTCTCGAGGGACTAGCGAGGCAAGAGACCCAGTACTTC. Its translation is CASSLPLEGLARQETQYF. Drawing the rest from reference TRBV28 and TRBJ2-5, the complete variable domain is DVKVTQSSRYLVKRTGEKVFLECVQDMDHENMFWYRQDPGLGLRLIYFSYDVKMKEKGDIPEGYSVSREKKERFSLILESASTNQTSMYLCASSLPLEGLARQETQYFGPGTRLLVL.